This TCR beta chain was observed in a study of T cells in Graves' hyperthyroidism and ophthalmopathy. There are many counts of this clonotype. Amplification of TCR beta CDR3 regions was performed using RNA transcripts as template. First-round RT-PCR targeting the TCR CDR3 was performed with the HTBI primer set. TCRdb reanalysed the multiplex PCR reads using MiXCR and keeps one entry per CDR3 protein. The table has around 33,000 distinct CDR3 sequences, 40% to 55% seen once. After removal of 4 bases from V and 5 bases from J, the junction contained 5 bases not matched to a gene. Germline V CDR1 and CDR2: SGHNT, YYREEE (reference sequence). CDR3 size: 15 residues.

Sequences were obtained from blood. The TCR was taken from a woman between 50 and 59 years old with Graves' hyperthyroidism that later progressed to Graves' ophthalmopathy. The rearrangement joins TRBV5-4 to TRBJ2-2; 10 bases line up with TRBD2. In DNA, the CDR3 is TGTGCCAGCAGCCCGAGCGGGAGGGGTACCGGGGAGCTGTTTTTT. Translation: CASSPSGRGTGELFF. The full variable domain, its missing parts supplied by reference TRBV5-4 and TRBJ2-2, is ETGVTQSPTHLIKTRGQQVTLRCSSQSGHNTVSWYQQALGQGPQFIFQYYREEENGRGNFPPRFSGLQFPNYSSELNVNALELDDSALYLCASSPSGRGTGELFFGEGSRLTVL.